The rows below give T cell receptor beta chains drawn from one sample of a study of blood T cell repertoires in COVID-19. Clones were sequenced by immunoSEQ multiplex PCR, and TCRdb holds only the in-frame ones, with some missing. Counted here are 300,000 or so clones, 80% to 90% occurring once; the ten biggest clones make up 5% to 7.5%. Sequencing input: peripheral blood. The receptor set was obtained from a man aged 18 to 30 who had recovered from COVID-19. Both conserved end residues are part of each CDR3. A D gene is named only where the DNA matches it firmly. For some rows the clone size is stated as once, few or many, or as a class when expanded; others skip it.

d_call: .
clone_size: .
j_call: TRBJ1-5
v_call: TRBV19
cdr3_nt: TGTGCCAGTAGTGGTGTGGGGGGGGGTAGCAATCAGCCCCAGCATTTT
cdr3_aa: CASSGVGGGSNQPQHF

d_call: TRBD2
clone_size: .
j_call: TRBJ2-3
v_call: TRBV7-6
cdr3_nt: TGTGCCAGCAGCTTAAATCCAGCGGGGGGAAGTGGAGAAACAGATACGCAGTATTTT
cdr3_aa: CASSLNPAGGSGETDTQYF

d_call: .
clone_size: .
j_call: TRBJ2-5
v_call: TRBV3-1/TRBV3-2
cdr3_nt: TGTGCCAGCAGCCCAGGACAGCCAGAGACCCAGTACTTC
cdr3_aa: CASSPGQPETQYF

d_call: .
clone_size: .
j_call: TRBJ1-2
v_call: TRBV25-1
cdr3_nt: TGTGCCAGCAGTGAGGTTACAGGGCATCGCTACACCTTC
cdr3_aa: CASSEVTGHRYTF

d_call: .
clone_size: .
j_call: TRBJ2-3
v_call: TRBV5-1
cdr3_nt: TGCGCCAGCAGCCCGGGGGGCCATCGGAGCACAGATACGCAGTATTTT
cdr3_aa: CASSPGGHRSTDTQYF

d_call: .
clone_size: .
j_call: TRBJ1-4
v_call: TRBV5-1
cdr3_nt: TGCGCCAGCAGTCCGACTGCCGGACATGATGAAAAACTGTTTTTT
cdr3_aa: CASSPTAGHDEKLFF

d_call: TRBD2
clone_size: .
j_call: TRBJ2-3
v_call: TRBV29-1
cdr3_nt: TGCAGCGTCCGAACTAGCGGGAGCCCAGATACGCAGTATTTT
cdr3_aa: CSVRTSGSPDTQYF

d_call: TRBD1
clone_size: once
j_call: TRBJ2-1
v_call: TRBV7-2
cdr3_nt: TGTGCCAGCAGCTCGCCAAGGGGGCGGTCCTACAATGAGCAGTTCTTC
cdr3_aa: CASSSPRGRSYNEQFF

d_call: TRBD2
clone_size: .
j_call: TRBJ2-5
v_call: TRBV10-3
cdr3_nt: TGTGCCATCAGTGATGGGAGGGAGAGGGAGACCCAGTACTTC
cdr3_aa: CAISDGRERETQYF

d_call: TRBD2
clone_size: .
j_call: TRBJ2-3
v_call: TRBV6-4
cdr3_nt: TGTGCCAGCAGTGTAGAAGCGGGAGCCGCTAGCACAGATACGCAGTATTTT
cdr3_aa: CASSVEAGAASTDTQYF

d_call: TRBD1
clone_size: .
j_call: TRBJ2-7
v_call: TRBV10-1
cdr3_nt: TGCGCCAGCAGTGAAGAGACAGGGGGGGCCTACGAGCAGTACTTC
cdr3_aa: CASSEETGGAYEQYF

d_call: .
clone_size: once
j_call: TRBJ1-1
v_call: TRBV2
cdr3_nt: TGTGCCAGCAGAGCCCAGGAGAACACTGAAGCTTTCTTT
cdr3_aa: CASRAQENTEAFF

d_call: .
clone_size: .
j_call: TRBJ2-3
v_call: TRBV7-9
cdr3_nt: TGTGCCACGTGGGGGGGCGCAGATACGCAGTATTTT
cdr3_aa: CATWGGADTQYF

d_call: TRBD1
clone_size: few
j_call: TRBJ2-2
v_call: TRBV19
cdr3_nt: TGTGCCAGCGGACTTTCGACAGGGGGCACCGGGGAGCTGTTTTTT
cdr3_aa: CASGLSTGGTGELFF

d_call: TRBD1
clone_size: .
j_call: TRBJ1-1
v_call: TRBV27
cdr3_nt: TGTGCCAGCAGCTCAGGGGGGTACATGAACACTGAAGCTTTCTTT
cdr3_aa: CASSSGGYMNTEAFF

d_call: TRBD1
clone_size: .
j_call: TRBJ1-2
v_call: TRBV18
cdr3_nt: TGTGCCAGCTCACCCCTCCCCCCTTCAGGGGGCGACTATGGCTACACCTTC
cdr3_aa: CASSPLPPSGGDYGYTF

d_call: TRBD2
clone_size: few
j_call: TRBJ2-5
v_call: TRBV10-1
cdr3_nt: TGCGCCAGCAGTGAGTCGGGGACTAGCGGGAGCGGGGAGACCCAGTACTTC
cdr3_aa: CASSESGTSGSGETQYF

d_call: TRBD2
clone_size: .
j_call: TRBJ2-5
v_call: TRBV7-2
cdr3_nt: TGTGCCAGCAGCTTAAGTGGCGGGGGGGTACCCGAGACCCAGTACTTC
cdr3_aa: CASSLSGGGVPETQYF

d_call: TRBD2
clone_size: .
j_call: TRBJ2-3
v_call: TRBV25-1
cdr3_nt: TGTGCCAGCAGGGGACTAGCGGGGGGCCCTGAGACGCAGTATTTT
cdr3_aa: CASRGLAGGPETQYF

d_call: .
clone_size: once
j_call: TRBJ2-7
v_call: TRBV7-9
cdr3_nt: TGTGCCAGCAGCCAGCCAGGTTACGAGCAGTACTTC
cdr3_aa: CASSQPGYEQYF

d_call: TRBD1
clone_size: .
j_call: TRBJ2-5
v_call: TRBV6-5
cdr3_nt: TGTGCCAGCACCAGGGGGGACAGGGGACCTGAGACCCAGTACTTC
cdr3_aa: CASTRGDRGPETQYF

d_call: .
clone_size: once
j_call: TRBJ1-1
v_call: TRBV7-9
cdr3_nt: TGTGCCAGCAGCTCACCCAGGGGATTGGACACTGAAGCTTTCTTT
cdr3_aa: CASSSPRGLDTEAFF

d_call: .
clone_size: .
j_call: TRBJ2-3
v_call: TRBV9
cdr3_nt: TGTGCCAGCAGCGTAGGAGGGCTTCGATCCACAGATACGCAGTATTTT
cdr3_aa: CASSVGGLRSTDTQYF

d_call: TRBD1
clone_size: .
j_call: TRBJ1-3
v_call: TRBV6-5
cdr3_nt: TGTGCCAGCAACAACAGGGGTGAAACTGGAAACACCATATATTTT
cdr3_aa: CASNNRGETGNTIYF

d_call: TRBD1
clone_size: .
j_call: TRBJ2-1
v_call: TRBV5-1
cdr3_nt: TGCGCCAGCCGAGAAAATCAGGGGGCAGGCGGCAATGAGCAGTTCTTC
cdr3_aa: CASRENQGAGGNEQFF

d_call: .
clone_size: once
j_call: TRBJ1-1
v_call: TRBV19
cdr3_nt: TGTGCCTCCACGGAACAGTCCCACCTAATGAACACTGAAGCTTTCTTT
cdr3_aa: CASTEQSHLMNTEAFF

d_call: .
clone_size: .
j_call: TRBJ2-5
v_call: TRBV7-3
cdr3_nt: TGTGCCAGCAGCTTAATACTTGGAGAGACCCAGTACTTC
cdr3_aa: CASSLILGETQYF

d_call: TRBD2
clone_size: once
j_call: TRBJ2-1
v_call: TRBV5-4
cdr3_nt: TGTGCCAGCAGCTTAAGGGGACTAGAACACAATGAGCAGTTCTTC
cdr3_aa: CASSLRGLEHNEQFF

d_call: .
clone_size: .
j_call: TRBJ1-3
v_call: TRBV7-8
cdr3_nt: TGTGCCAGCAGCTTAGATCCGTATGGAAACACCATATATTTT
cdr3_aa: CASSLDPYGNTIYF

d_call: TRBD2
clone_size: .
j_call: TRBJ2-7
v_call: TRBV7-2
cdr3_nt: TGTGCCAGCAGCTTCCGGGAGGGTGTAGGCGAGCAGTACTTC
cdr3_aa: CASSFREGVGEQYF

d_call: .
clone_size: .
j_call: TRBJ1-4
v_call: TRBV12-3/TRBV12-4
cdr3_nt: TGTGCCAGCAGTCCACAATACAGGGAAAAACTGTTTTTT
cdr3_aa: CASSPQYREKLFF

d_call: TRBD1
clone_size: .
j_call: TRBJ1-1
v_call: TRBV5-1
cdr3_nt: TGCGCCAGCAGCGGAACCCGGGACAGGGGCGGGCGGACTGAAGCTTTCTTT
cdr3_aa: CASSGTRDRGGRTEAFF